This note documents a single T cell receptor beta chain sequence. This entry is derived from a study of identifying expanded T cells in peripheral blood. The repertoire was sequenced with immunoSEQ multiplex PCR; TCRdb's copy has only in-frame clones and lacks some. The repertoire holds around 60,000 clones, with about 80% as singletons. V shed 1 base and J shed 6 bases, with 6 bases lying between them. CDR3 length: 13 residues. The germline V gene has CDR1 SGHTA and CDR2 FQGNSA. The clonotype originates from a person aged 18 to 70 in good health. This sequence joins TRBV7-2 and TRBJ1-4; D uncertain. The source material was blood. CDR3 sequence reads: CASSLGLHEKLFF. The CDR3 DNA follows: TGTGCCAGCAGCTTAGGGCTCCATGAAAAACTGTTTTTT.